The clone carrying this TCR beta chain showed up just a few times. Its antigen is not known. This sample was taken from a study of cytomegalovirus exposure and HLA in healthy donors. Study-level findings and limits: Later analysis showed most CMV-associated TCR beta chains appearing HLA-restricted. A highly shared variant cluster was judged a likely technical artifact. Excluded: some indistinguishable V segments such as TRBV6-2 and TRBV6-3. A later analysis linked a missense variant in DCLRE1C to the trimming of TCR beta V and J genes.

In the PCR, 60 Vbeta and 13 Jbeta primers were used. Sequencing was performed with immunoSEQ multiplex PCR; in TCRdb, only in-frame clones are kept and a portion is missing. The table shows around 130,000 clones, with about 8.5% occurring only once. The ends were cut back, 3 bases at V and 3 bases at J, with 9 bases in the middle. CDR1 and CDR2 (germline): LGHNA, YNFKEQ. The CDR3 is 13 amino acids. The sequencing sample was made of PBMCs. The sequence came from a man aged 40-55 years in good health and CMV-seronegative. The chain couples TRBV4-2 to TRBJ2-7; possible D gene TRBD2, 6 bases. CDR3 in DNA: TGTGCCAGCAGCCAGGGACTCAACTACGAGCAGTACTTC. This sequence encodes CASSQGLNYEQYF.